The following is a T cell receptor beta chain sequence with its context. The data were taken from a study of blood T cell repertoires in COVID-19. Turning to the study itself: Specimens from acute and convalescent COVID-19 originated in the United States, Italy and Spain. PBMCs, B-cell-depleted T cells, or T cells provided the cDNA or gDNA that made up the material.

Per the study methods: Amplifying reference gene primers gave estimates of nucleated cell counts. Profiled with immunoSEQ multiplex PCR; TCRdb holds only in-frame clones, not every one. Clone size and V and J calls were adopted from that table, with D and trimming inferred from the DNA. The data hold over 200,000 clones, with almost 90% observed a single time. This CDR3 is 17 amino acids long. Germline trimming cut 5 bases from V and 2 bases from J; bases unmatched to any gene: 10. The V gene's germline CDR1 is KGHDR and CDR2 SFDVKD. This chain uses TRBV24-1 with TRBJ2-1; 8 positions match TRBD1. The source material was peripheral blood. The receptor's source is a woman aged 55 to 70 with acute or convalescent COVID-19. The CDR3 sequence is CATSGTQGAETYNEQFF. The CDR3 DNA reads as TGTGCCACCAGTGGGACTCAGGGGGCTGAAACCTACAATGAGCAGTTCTTC.